The rows below give T cell receptor beta chains drawn from one sample of a study of cytomegalovirus exposure and HLA in healthy donors. Only in-frame clones appear in the TCRdb table, and some are missing; sequencing was by immunoSEQ multiplex PCR. The sample includes more than 80,000 clones, 70% to 80% seen only once; the top ten take roughly 0.79%. The sequencing input was PBMCs. These receptors all stem from a boy between 10 and 17 years old in good health and CMV-seronegative. The CDR3 runs from the conserved cysteine through the conserved F or W. A D gene is named only where the DNA matches it firmly. The size field is filled for only some rows; it gives once, few, many or a size class.

D gene	clone size	J gene	V gene	CDR3 DNA	CDR3 protein
TRBD2	NA	TRBJ2-1	TRBV30	TGTGCCTGGAGTCCTTCGGACGGACTAGCGGGAGTCTGGCAGTTCTTC	CAWSPSDGLAGVWQFF
TRBD2	NA	TRBJ2-7	TRBV4-2	TGTGCCAGCAGCCAAACAGGGACTAGCAATTCCTACGAGCAGTACTTC	CASSQTGTSNSYEQYF
NA	NA	TRBJ1-2	TRBV9	TGTGCCAGCAGCGTAGCCCAGGACTATGGCTACACCTTC	CASSVAQDYGYTF
NA	NA	TRBJ2-1	TRBV28	TGTGCCAGCAGTTCCCCCAGTTCCAATGAGCAGTTCTTC	CASSSPSSNEQFF
NA	NA	TRBJ1-2	TRBV10-1	TGCGCCAGCAACTTACTCCGGGACAACCATGGCTACACCTTC	CASNLLRDNHGYTF
NA	NA	TRBJ2-6	TRBV30	TGTGCCTGGAGTCGCCAGGGTTCCATAGGGGCCAACGTCCTGACTTTC	CAWSRQGSIGANVLTF
NA	few	TRBJ2-5	TRBV19	TGTGCCAGTAGTTATGGACCAGGGGAGACCCAGTACTTC	CASSYGPGETQYF
NA	NA	TRBJ1-6	TRBV7-2	TGTGCCAGCAGCTTTCGTGGGCAGCCCAATTCACCCCTCCACTTT	CASSFRGQPNSPLHF
TRBD1	NA	TRBJ1-2	TRBV7-9	TGTGCCAGCAGCTTGACAGGGGAGAGTGGCTACACCTTC	CASSLTGESGYTF
NA	NA	TRBJ2-1	TRBV2	TGTGCCAGCAGTGAAGCAGGGGGGGGAATAGCCGGATTTTCCGACAATGAGCAGTTCTTC	CASSEAGGGIAGFSDNEQFF
NA	NA	TRBJ2-7	TRBV15	TGTGCCACCAGCAGAGATAAGGGAACGGGACTCTACGAGCAGTACTTC	CATSRDKGTGLYEQYF
NA	NA	TRBJ2-1	TRBV5-1	TGCGCCAGCTCGAGGTCCTACAATGAGCAGTTCTTC	CASSRSYNEQFF
TRBD1	NA	TRBJ1-1	TRBV9	TGTGCCAGCAGCCCCCCCGGCAGGGGGCTTGGCACTGAAGCTTTCTTT	CASSPPGRGLGTEAFF
NA	NA	TRBJ1-6	TRBV28	TGTGCCAGCAGTTCCCTACAGAGCTCACCCCTCCACTTT	CASSSLQSSPLHF
NA	NA	TRBJ1-6	TRBV9	TGTGCCAGCAGCGGACAGATGAATAATTCACCCCTCCACTTT	CASSGQMNNSPLHF
TRBD1	NA	TRBJ2-7	TRBV13	TGTGCCAGCAGCCCGGAGGCAGGGGGCCGAAGCGAGCAGTACTTC	CASSPEAGGRSEQYF
NA	NA	TRBJ2-5	TRBV6-5	TGTGCCAGCAGCAACCGGGACACCCAAGAGACCCAGTACTTC	CASSNRDTQETQYF
TRBD1	NA	TRBJ2-1	TRBV6-5	TGTGCCAGCAGCAGGGACAGTTACAATGAGCAGTTCTTC	CASSRDSYNEQFF
NA	NA	TRBJ1-5	TRBV4-1	TGCGCCAGCAGCCCCCGGGAGGGCAGGGCCTTCAATCAGCCCCAGCATTTT	CASSPREGRAFNQPQHF
NA	NA	TRBJ2-5	TRBV7-2	TGTGCCAGCAGCCAACTAGCTAAGGAGACCCAGTACTTC	CASSQLAKETQYF
TRBD2	few	TRBJ2-3	TRBV6-4	TGTGCCAGCAGTGAATTGGCGGGGGGCCGTGATACGCAGTATTTT	CASSELAGGRDTQYF
TRBD2	NA	TRBJ2-1	TRBV29-1	TGCAGCGTTGTCGGAATACGGTCTCGACTAGCGGGGGCCAATGAGCAGTTCTTC	CSVVGIRSRLAGANEQFF
TRBD2	NA	TRBJ2-1	TRBV19	TGTGCCAGTAGTAGACTAGCGACTGAGCAGTTCTTC	CASSRLATEQFF
NA	NA	TRBJ1-2	TRBV5-1	TGCGCCAGCAGCTTAGGATTTAGTGACAGAAGATACTATGGCTACACCTTC	CASSLGFSDRRYYGYTF
NA	NA	TRBJ1-1	TRBV19	TGTGCCAGTAAACCGGGAGACGGGACGGCTTTCTTT	CASKPGDGTAFF
NA	NA	TRBJ1-1	TRBV4-1	TGCGCCAGCAGCCAAGATCTCCGACAGGATTTGAACACTGAAGCTTTCTTT	CASSQDLRQDLNTEAFF
NA	NA	TRBJ2-3	TRBV15	TGTGCCACCAGCAGCCGGCGGGACCTTAGCACAGATACGCAGTATTTT	CATSSRRDLSTDTQYF
NA	NA	TRBJ2-3	TRBV25-1	TGTGCCAGCAGTGAGGTTCGGGGACACACAGATACGCAGTATTTT	CASSEVRGHTDTQYF
TRBD1	NA	TRBJ2-2	TRBV7-9	TGTGCCAGCAGCCCTCGGGACAGGCACACCGGGGAGCTGTTTTTT	CASSPRDRHTGELFF
NA	once	TRBJ2-3	TRBV30	TGTGCCTGGAGTGTACTGGATACGCAGTATTTT	CAWSVLDTQYF
TRBD2	NA	TRBJ2-7	TRBV30	TGTGCCTGGAGTATTGGGGGGGGATCCTACGAGCAGTACTTC	CAWSIGGGSYEQYF
TRBD2	NA	TRBJ2-3	TRBV5-6	TGTGCCAGCAGCCACCATTTGCTAGCGGCTAGCACAGATACGCAGTATTTT	CASSHHLLAASTDTQYF
TRBD1	NA	TRBJ2-7	TRBV30	TGTGCCTGGGGACAGGGGCTCTCCTACGAGCAGTACTTC	CAWGQGLSYEQYF
TRBD2	NA	TRBJ2-5	TRBV4-1	TGCGCCAGCAGCCAAGATCGAACTGACCTAGCGGGAGGGGGTGGAAAGACCCAGTACTTC	CASSQDRTDLAGGGGKTQYF
TRBD1	NA	TRBJ1-2	TRBV25-1	TGTGCCAGCAGTGACCAAAGGACGGGACAGGTCTATGGCTACACCTTC	CASSDQRTGQVYGYTF
NA	few	TRBJ1-2	TRBV15	TGTGCCACCAGCAGAGAAGCAGGTCCTTTCTATGGCTACACCTTC	CATSREAGPFYGYTF
NA	NA	TRBJ2-1	TRBV29-1	TGCAGCGCCTTAGCGAACTACAATGAGCAGTTCTTC	CSALANYNEQFF
NA	NA	TRBJ1-1	TRBV7-9	TGTGCCAGCAGCCCCGCCCTGACAAAGAACACTGAAGCTTTCTTT	CASSPALTKNTEAFF
NA	NA	TRBJ1-4	TRBV7-2	TGTGCCAGCAGCCCCGGAGGCCCCTCCATAGAAAAACTGTTTTTT	CASSPGGPSIEKLFF
TRBD2	NA	TRBJ2-3	TRBV2	TGTGCCAGCAGCTCATCTAGCGGGAGGTTTACAGATACGCAGTATTTT	CASSSSSGRFTDTQYF
TRBD1	NA	TRBJ2-1	TRBV19	TGTGCCAGTAGACCCCGACAGGGATATTCTTACAATGAGCAGTTCTTC	CASRPRQGYSYNEQFF
NA	NA	TRBJ2-1	TRBV4-3	TGCGCCAGCAGCCGAGGGACTCAAAGCTCCTACAATGAGCAGTTCTTC	CASSRGTQSSYNEQFF
NA	NA	TRBJ2-7	TRBV4-1	TGCGCCAGCAGCCGACGGGACAACGAGCAGTACTTC	CASSRRDNEQYF
NA	few	TRBJ2-7	TRBV7-8	TGTGCCAGCAGCTTAGGGGGCTCGGACTACTACGAGCAGTACTTC	CASSLGGSDYYEQYF
NA	NA	TRBJ1-6	TRBV4-3	TGCGCCAGCAGCCGCCTACCAGCCTCCGGGGGTGGTTCACCCCTCCACTTT	CASSRLPASGGGSPLHF